Included here is one T cell receptor (beta chain) sequence, with context. These data come from a study of blood T cell repertoires in COVID-19. Study-wide background: Sites across the United States, Italy and Spain contributed samples from acute and convalescent COVID-19. The cDNA or gDNA used as material had been derived from T cells, B-cell-depleted T cells, or PBMCs.

This CDR3 is 16 amino acids long. Germline CDR1 and CDR2: KGHSH and LQKENI. V lost 3 bases, J lost 4 bases, and 12 bases stayed unmatched. How the authors handled the data: Counts of nucleated cells, estimated from reference gene primer amplification, were obtained. TCRdb keeps only in-frame clones here, not all; method: immunoSEQ multiplex PCR. For V, J and clone size, that table is used; D and trimming come from the DNA. The top ten clones hold about 14% of a sample with under 350,000 clones, 85% of them seen once. The clonotype was recovered from a human donor in a cohort sampled during active COVID-19. The chain has TRBV18 and TRBJ2-7; 7 bases match TRBD2. Sequencing used peripheral blood. The CDR3 loop is CASSPTNLLAPYEQYF. The CDR3 coding sequence is TGTGCCAGCTCACCTACAAACCTACTAGCGCCATACGAGCAGTACTTC.